A selection of T cell receptor beta chains follows, all from one sample in a study of T cell responses to AZD1222 COVID-19 vaccine. Some clones are missing from TCRdb's copy, which holds only in-frame ones; the method was immunoSEQ multiplex PCR. The sample has some 150,000 clones; around 90% are singletons. Sample: peripheral blood, taken 28 days after the second dose of the MenACWY control vaccine. The receptors derive from an adult who received the MenACWY meningococcal vaccine as a control. Both conserved end residues are part of each CDR3. A D gene is named only where the DNA matches it firmly. A row's size may be missing; if present it is once, few, many or a size class.

TRBJ1-2,12,.,TRBV5-6,.,TGTGCCAGCACCAGGGACGTGCGGGGCTACACCTTC,CASTRDVRGYTF
TRBJ1-5,14,.,TRBV3-1/TRBV3-2,.,TGTGCCAGCAGCCAAGATGGGGGCAATCAGCCCCAGCATTTT,CASSQDGGNQPQHF
TRBJ2-7,11,.,TRBV10-3,.,TGTGCCATCCGGGAATGGAACGAGCAGTACTTC,CAIREWNEQYF
TRBJ1-6,12,.,TRBV2,.,TGTGCCAGCCACTCCGACGATTCACCCCTCCACTTT,CASHSDDSPLHF
TRBJ1-1,15,TRBD1,TRBV7-2,.,TGTGCCAGCAGCCCCAGACAGGGGGCGCCGGCTGAAGCTTTCTTT,CASSPRQGAPAEAFF
TRBJ2-3,15,.,TRBV5-4,.,TGTGCCAGCAGCTTGGTGAAGTCTGGCGCAGATACGCAGTATTTT,CASSLVKSGADTQYF
TRBJ1-1,14,.,TRBV5-1,.,TGCGCCAGCAGCTTGTCCCCCGTGAACACTGAAGCTTTCTTT,CASSLSPVNTEAFF
TRBJ2-7,15,.,TRBV7-6,.,TGTGCCAGCAGCATAGGGACGGCTCCCTCCTACGAGCAGTACTTC,CASSIGTAPSYEQYF
TRBJ2-1,16,TRBD2,TRBV28,.,TGTGCCAGCACCGAAGGGGGGACTAGCGGGGTTAATGAGCAGTTCTTC,CASTEGGTSGVNEQFF
TRBJ1-2,15,.,TRBV28,.,TGTGCCAGCAGGCGATCGGACTGGTTTAACTATGGCTACACCTTC,CASRRSDWFNYGYTF
TRBJ1-2,12,.,TRBV6-5,.,TGTGCCAGCAGTTCCGACAGCTATGGCTACACCTTC,CASSSDSYGYTF
TRBJ1-2,11,.,TRBV28,.,TGTGCCACCGGAAGGAGCTATGGCTACACCTTC,CATGRSYGYTF
TRBJ1-1,15,.,TRBV28,.,TGTGCCAGCAGTTTATGGGTTCAGTCCAGCACTGAAGCTTTCTTT,CASSLWVQSSTEAFF
TRBJ1-3,15,TRBD1,TRBV25-1,.,TGTGCCAGCAGTGATCCCAGGGGGGCTGGAAACACCATATATTTT,CASSDPRGAGNTIYF
TRBJ2-3,20,TRBD2,TRBV9,.,TGTGCCAGCAGCGTCAGGGCTAGCGGGATCGGCAAGCACAGATCAGATACGCAGTATTTT,CASSVRASGIGKHRSDTQYF
TRBJ2-3,10,.,TRBV20-1,.,TGCAGTGCTAGACTAGATACGCAGTATTTT,CSARLDTQYF
TRBJ1-4,17,TRBD1,TRBV2,once,TGTGCCAGCAGTGATGGGGACAGAAGCCCAACTAATGAAAAACTGTTTTTT,CASSDGDRSPTNEKLFF
TRBJ2-5,18,TRBD2,TRBV29-1,.,TGCAGCGTGGGAAGATTTTGGAAACTAGCGGGAGAAATGGAGACCCAGTACTTC,CSVGRFWKLAGEMETQYF
TRBJ2-7,13,.,TRBV12-3/TRBV12-4,.,TGTGCCAGCAGTCAAGGACAGCCCTACGAGCAGTACTTC,CASSQGQPYEQYF
TRBJ1-1,15,TRBD1,TRBV7-9,.,TGTGCCAGCAGCTCCAACAGGGGAAGGAACACTGAAGCTTTCTTT,CASSSNRGRNTEAFF
TRBJ2-1,16,TRBD2,TRBV9,.,TGTGCCAGCAGCCCACCCATAGCGGGAGGGCCTAATGAGCAGTTCTTC,CASSPPIAGGPNEQFF
TRBJ2-1,16,TRBD2,TRBV18,.,TGTGCCAGCTCACTCGGACTAGCGGGAGGGTACAATGAGCAGTTCTTC,CASSLGLAGGYNEQFF
TRBJ2-7,13,.,TRBV29-1,.,TGCAGCGTGGGACCGTTTCCTCCCTACGAGCAGTACTTC,CSVGPFPPYEQYF
TRBJ1-3,15,.,TRBV28,.,TGTGCCAGCAGTTTGGGGTCGGCCTCTGGAAACACCATATATTTT,CASSLGSASGNTIYF
TRBJ2-1,15,.,TRBV4-2,.,TGTGCCAGCAGCCAATTGGGCAGGATGGGTAATGAGCAGTTCTTC,CASSQLGRMGNEQFF
TRBJ2-7,12,.,TRBV18,.,TGTGCCAGCTCACCACAAGGGAACGAGCAGTACTTC,CASSPQGNEQYF
TRBJ2-7,16,.,TRBV3-1/TRBV3-2,few,TGTGCCAGCAGCCAAGTTAAGACTGCTCCCTCCTACGAGCAGTACTTC,CASSQVKTAPSYEQYF
TRBJ1-2,11,.,TRBV30,.,TGTGCCTGGGGCCGGGCCTATGGCTACACCTTC,CAWGRAYGYTF
TRBJ2-7,15,TRBD2,TRBV7-2,.,TGTGCCAGCAGCACGGGACTAGCGGGCTCCTACGAGCAGTACTTC,CASSTGLAGSYEQYF
TRBJ2-7,13,.,TRBV3-1/TRBV3-2,.,TGTGCCAGCAGCCAGGTTCTCTCCTACGAGCAGTACTTC,CASSQVLSYEQYF
TRBJ2-2,15,TRBD1,TRBV5-6,once,TGTGCCAGCAGTCCCGGGACAGTGAACACCGGGGAGCTGTTTTTT,CASSPGTVNTGELFF
TRBJ2-1,20,TRBD2,TRBV10-3,.,TGTGCCATCAGTGAGTCGATAGGACTAGCGGGGACTAGCTCCTACAATGAGCAGTTCTTC,CAISESIGLAGTSSYNEQFF
TRBJ1-2,13,TRBD1,TRBV28,.,TGTGCCAGCAGCCTGGGACAGGGGGCGTTTATCACCTTC,CASSLGQGAFITF
TRBJ2-7,11,.,TRBV12-3/TRBV12-4,.,TGTGCCAGCAGTTATGACTACGAGCAGTACTTC,CASSYDYEQYF
TRBJ2-1,15,TRBD2,TRBV19,.,TGTGCCAGTGCCAGCGGGACGCTGTTTTACAATGAGCAGTTCTTC,CASASGTLFYNEQFF
TRBJ2-5,17,.,TRBV15,.,TGTGCCACCAGCAGAGACAGAGGGTGGGCCCGACAAGAGACCCAGTACTTC,CATSRDRGWARQETQYF
TRBJ1-1,17,TRBD1,TRBV9,.,TGTGCCAGCAGCGTATCCCCCACTCAGACAGGGTTCGCTGAAGCTTTCTTT,CASSVSPTQTGFAEAFF
TRBJ2-2,15,.,TRBV25-1,.,TGTGCCAGCAGTGAACTGTCTATGGACACCGGGGAGCTGTTTTTT,CASSELSMDTGELFF
TRBJ1-2,15,.,TRBV7-2,.,TGTGCCAGCACCGCTAAGACAGGAACTAACTATGGCTACACCTTC,CASTAKTGTNYGYTF
TRBJ2-2,14,.,TRBV3-1/TRBV3-2,.,TGTGCCAGCAGACGCAGAAACCAAGCCGGGGAGCTGTTTTTT,CASRRRNQAGELFF
TRBJ2-7,15,TRBD1,TRBV7-2,once,TGTGCCAGCAGCCTTTACGGGACAGTCTCCTACGAGCAGTACTTC,CASSLYGTVSYEQYF
TRBJ1-2,15,.,TRBV28,.,TGTGCCAGCAGTTTATCCTCATCCCTGGGGAATGGCTACACCTTC,CASSLSSSLGNGYTF
TRBJ1-2,12,.,TRBV15,.,TGTGCCACCAGCAATCGGATCTATGGCTACACCTTC,CATSNRIYGYTF
TRBJ2-7,14,.,TRBV7-2,.,TGTGCCAGCAGCTTCCCCGGGCCCCTCTACGAGCAGTACTTC,CASSFPGPLYEQYF
TRBJ1-3,15,.,TRBV9,.,TGTGCCAGCAGCGTACTCGGGGAAGGTGGAAACACCATATATTTT,CASSVLGEGGNTIYF
TRBJ2-7,13,.,TRBV28,.,TGTGCCAGCAGTTTGGCGGGACCCTACGAGCAGTACTTC,CASSLAGPYEQYF
TRBJ2-2,14,TRBD1,TRBV19,.,TGTGCCAGTACAGTGACAGGGGCCACCGGGGAGCTGTTTTTT,CASTVTGATGELFF
TRBJ1-1,13,.,TRBV12-3/TRBV12-4,.,TGTGCCAGCAGTTTTGGCAGGGGCACTGAAGCTTTCTTT,CASSFGRGTEAFF
TRBJ2-2,17,TRBD2,TRBV7-9,.,TGTGCCAGCAGCTTAGGGGCAAGAGCGGGGGACACCGGGGAGCTGTTTTTT,CASSLGARAGDTGELFF
TRBJ1-1,15,.,TRBV28,.,TGTGCCAGCAGTTTTTCACACGGCTTCAACACTGAAGCTTTCTTT,CASSFSHGFNTEAFF
TRBJ1-1,14,TRBD1,TRBV7-2,few,TGTGCCAGCAGCTTAGCAAACAGGGGGACTGAAGCTTTCTTT,CASSLANRGTEAFF
TRBJ1-2,13,.,TRBV5-1,.,TGCGCCAGCAGCTCGACAATTAACTATGGCTACACCTTC,CASSSTINYGYTF
TRBJ2-5,15,TRBD2,TRBV6-5,once,TGTGCCAGCAGTACCGGGACTATCTCACAAGAGACCCAGTACTTC,CASSTGTISQETQYF
TRBJ2-7,12,.,TRBV2,.,TGTGCCAGCAGTCAAGTCCCCTACGAGCAGTACTTC,CASSQVPYEQYF
TRBJ1-2,17,.,TRBV28,.,TGTGCCAGCAGTTCTATAGCCGATGGGACCCTTAACTATGGCTACACCTTC,CASSSIADGTLNYGYTF
TRBJ2-7,13,.,TRBV5-1,.,TGCGCCAGCATGTGGGACACCTCCTACGAGCAGTACTTC,CASMWDTSYEQYF
TRBJ2-1,12,.,TRBV5-1,.,TGCGCCAGCAGGAATTCGTGGACTGAGCAGTTCTTC,CASRNSWTEQFF